The clone carrying this T cell receptor (beta chain) was detected many times. Its antigen is undetermined. CDR3 length: 13 amino acids. V shed 0 bases and J shed 1 base, with 3 bases lying between them. Per germline, CDR1 LGHNA and CDR2 YSLEER. Researchers built TCR beta libraries using quantitative 5'-RACE with molecular barcodes. TCRdb re-analysed the 5' RACE reads in MiXCR, keeping a single row per CDR3 protein. This sample has fewer than 250,000 distinct CDR3 sequences, with about a quarter found just once. This record comes from a study of CD8 T cells in ankylosing spondylitis. General study results and limits: Clones linked to disease were reported to show significant enrichment in matched ankylosing spondylitis synovial fluid.

This TCR derives from a male donor with ankylosing spondylitis or in good health (not recorded which). Sequences were obtained from blood, either unsorted or a sorted T cell fraction (not recorded which). J is TRBJ2-5 and V is TRBV4-3, with D unclear. CDR3 in amino acids: CASSQDTQETQYF. Here the CDR3 DNA reads TGCGCCAGCAGCCAAGATACCCAAGAGACCCAGTACTTC.